Listed below are T cell receptor beta chains from one sample, sequenced in a study of long-term antiretroviral therapy in people with HIV. Profiled with immunoSEQ multiplex PCR; TCRdb holds only in-frame clones, not every one. The sample shows 20,000 to 30,000 clones, about 85% of them seen only once. Sequencing used unsorted PBMCs, obtained 2.3 years after starting antiretroviral therapy. The source is a man in his forties or fifties with HIV. Each CDR3 is given with its conserved first and last residue. The order of the fields is V gene, D gene, CDR3 length, CDR3 protein. A D gene is named only where the DNA matches it firmly.

v_call: TRBV29-1
d_call: TRBD1
cdr3_length: 15
cdr3_aa: CSVLLPGGIIYEQYF

v_call: TRBV2
d_call: -
cdr3_length: 13
cdr3_aa: CASSRTVYNEQFF

v_call: TRBV6-1
d_call: -
cdr3_length: 15
cdr3_aa: CASSEYYPGANVLTF

v_call: TRBV19
d_call: -
cdr3_length: 13
cdr3_aa: CASGSRGVTEAFF

v_call: TRBV27
d_call: TRBD1
cdr3_length: 15
cdr3_aa: CASSLRGQSDYEQYF

v_call: TRBV27
d_call: TRBD1
cdr3_length: 14
cdr3_aa: CATGDRGLPYEQYF

v_call: TRBV7-9
d_call: -
cdr3_length: 16
cdr3_aa: CASSPGPPGLSYEQYF

v_call: TRBV2
d_call: -
cdr3_length: 14
cdr3_aa: CASSGGYNTGELFF

v_call: TRBV12-5
d_call: -
cdr3_length: 16
cdr3_aa: CASGLLHSQVPGELFF

v_call: TRBV5-6
d_call: -
cdr3_length: 14
cdr3_aa: CASSSGTPYNEQFF

v_call: TRBV4-1
d_call: TRBD2
cdr3_length: 15
cdr3_aa: CASSHGLAGRETQYF

v_call: TRBV28
d_call: -
cdr3_length: 19
cdr3_aa: CASSLQLGQATTSTDTQYF

v_call: TRBV5-6
d_call: -
cdr3_length: 17
cdr3_aa: CASSLAGRLATNEKLFF

v_call: TRBV10-3
d_call: TRBD2
cdr3_length: 15
cdr3_aa: CAISEQLASYNEQFF

v_call: TRBV6-5
d_call: -
cdr3_length: 14
cdr3_aa: CASSYSGIDYGYTF

v_call: TRBV11-1
d_call: -
cdr3_length: 15
cdr3_aa: CASSLGRGHSYEQYF

v_call: TRBV4-1
d_call: -
cdr3_length: 15
cdr3_aa: CASSQGPGSNYEQYF

v_call: TRBV7-2
d_call: -
cdr3_length: 11
cdr3_aa: CASSRGRELFF

v_call: TRBV19
d_call: TRBD1
cdr3_length: 17
cdr3_aa: CASSDPRDRTTNYGYTF

v_call: TRBV14
d_call: -
cdr3_length: 16
cdr3_aa: CASSHRVQATNEKLFF

v_call: TRBV4-1
d_call: -
cdr3_length: 16
cdr3_aa: CASSQGIQGYPYEQYF

v_call: TRBV12-5
d_call: -
cdr3_length: 15
cdr3_aa: CASGLVPTTGNTIYF

v_call: TRBV5-1
d_call: -
cdr3_length: 15
cdr3_aa: CASTGGGVNTGELFF

v_call: TRBV29-1
d_call: TRBD2
cdr3_length: 14
cdr3_aa: CSVEGREIYNEQFF

v_call: TRBV27
d_call: TRBD2
cdr3_length: 14
cdr3_aa: CASSSSGRSYEQYF

v_call: TRBV11-3
d_call: TRBD1
cdr3_length: 14
cdr3_aa: CASSLRGLEEKLFF

v_call: TRBV7-9
d_call: -
cdr3_length: 12
cdr3_aa: CASSPLSGELFF

v_call: TRBV11-2
d_call: -
cdr3_length: 13
cdr3_aa: CASNTGFPYEQYF

v_call: TRBV2
d_call: TRBD1
cdr3_length: 15
cdr3_aa: CASTLDRDPYYEQYF

v_call: TRBV5-1
d_call: TRBD1
cdr3_length: 14
cdr3_aa: CASSLQGDGTEAFF

v_call: TRBV7-9
d_call: -
cdr3_length: 15
cdr3_aa: CASSSAVGTYNEQFF

v_call: TRBV6-1
d_call: -
cdr3_length: 12
cdr3_aa: CASQDWPNEQFF

v_call: TRBV29-1
d_call: TRBD1
cdr3_length: 13
cdr3_aa: CSVDLTGNGEQYF

v_call: TRBV9
d_call: TRBD1
cdr3_length: 14
cdr3_aa: CASSVTGVDGELFF

v_call: TRBV10-3
d_call: -
cdr3_length: 12
cdr3_aa: CAIGRETGELFF

v_call: TRBV5-1
d_call: -
cdr3_length: 14
cdr3_aa: CASSFPRSYNEQFF

v_call: TRBV7-8
d_call: -
cdr3_length: 13
cdr3_aa: CASSAIRGTEAFF

v_call: TRBV7-3
d_call: -
cdr3_length: 13
cdr3_aa: CASSLRQNTEAFF

v_call: TRBV2
d_call: TRBD1
cdr3_length: 15
cdr3_aa: CASSRLTGGADTQYF

v_call: TRBV5-1
d_call: TRBD1
cdr3_length: 14
cdr3_aa: CASSIQGAEDTQYF

v_call: TRBV30
d_call: -
cdr3_length: 13
cdr3_aa: CAWSTGTPYEQYF

v_call: TRBV28
d_call: -
cdr3_length: 12
cdr3_aa: CASSALNQPQHF

v_call: TRBV7-7
d_call: -
cdr3_length: 14
cdr3_aa: CASSLDRSYNEQFF

v_call: TRBV10-3
d_call: TRBD1
cdr3_length: 15
cdr3_aa: CAISEDGTGRPPQHF

v_call: TRBV18
d_call: TRBD1
cdr3_length: 16
cdr3_aa: CASSPPKGAWTDTQYF

v_call: TRBV21-1
d_call: -
cdr3_length: 15
cdr3_aa: CASSKGEGICYEQYF

v_call: TRBV2
d_call: -
cdr3_length: 14
cdr3_aa: CASSDRTIDEKLFF

v_call: TRBV10-2
d_call: TRBD1
cdr3_length: 14
cdr3_aa: CASSPGTGVNEQFF

v_call: TRBV29-1
d_call: -
cdr3_length: 11
cdr3_aa: CSVGEGGGYTF

v_call: TRBV11-3
d_call: TRBD2
cdr3_length: 16
cdr3_aa: CASSLGTSGITDTQYF

v_call: TRBV10-2
d_call: -
cdr3_length: 12
cdr3_aa: CASSEGVGKAFF

v_call: TRBV7-3
d_call: TRBD1
cdr3_length: 13
cdr3_aa: CASSARQGYEQYF

v_call: TRBV5-1
d_call: TRBD1
cdr3_length: 15
cdr3_aa: CASSPSGTGPYEQYF

v_call: TRBV7-9
d_call: -
cdr3_length: 12
cdr3_aa: CASSLLSTEAFF

v_call: TRBV30
d_call: TRBD1
cdr3_length: 15
cdr3_aa: CAWGTDRGPVGEQYF